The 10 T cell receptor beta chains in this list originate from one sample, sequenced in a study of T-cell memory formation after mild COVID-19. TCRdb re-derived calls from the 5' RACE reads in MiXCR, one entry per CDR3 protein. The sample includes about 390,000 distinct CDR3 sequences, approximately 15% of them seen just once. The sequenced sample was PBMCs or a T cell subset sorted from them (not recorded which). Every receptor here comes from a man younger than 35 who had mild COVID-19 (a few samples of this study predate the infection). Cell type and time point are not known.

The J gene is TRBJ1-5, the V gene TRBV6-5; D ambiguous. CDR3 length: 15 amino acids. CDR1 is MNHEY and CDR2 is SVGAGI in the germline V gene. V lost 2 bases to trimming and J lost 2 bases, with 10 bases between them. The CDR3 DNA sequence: TGTGCCAGCAGTTACGACAATCGGGGCAATCAGCCCCAGCATTTT. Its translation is CASSYDNRGNQPQHF.

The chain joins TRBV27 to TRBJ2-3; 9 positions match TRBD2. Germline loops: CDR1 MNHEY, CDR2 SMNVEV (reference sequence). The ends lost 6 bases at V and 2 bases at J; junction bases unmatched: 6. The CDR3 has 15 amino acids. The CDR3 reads CASRGKRGDTDTQYF. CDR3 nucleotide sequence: TGTGCCAGCAGAGGGAAGCGGGGGGACACAGATACGCAGTATTTT.

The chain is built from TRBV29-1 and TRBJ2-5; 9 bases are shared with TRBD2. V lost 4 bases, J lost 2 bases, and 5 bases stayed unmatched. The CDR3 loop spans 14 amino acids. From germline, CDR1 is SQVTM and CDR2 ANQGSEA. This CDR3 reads CSVVLAGSQETQYF. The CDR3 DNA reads TGCAGCGTTGTTCTAGCGGGGTCTCAAGAGACCCAGTACTTC.

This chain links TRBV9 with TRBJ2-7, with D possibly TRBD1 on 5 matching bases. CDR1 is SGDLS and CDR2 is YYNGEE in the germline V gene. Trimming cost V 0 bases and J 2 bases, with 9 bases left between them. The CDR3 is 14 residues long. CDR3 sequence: CASSVAGNPYEQYF. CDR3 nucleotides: TGTGCCAGCAGCGTAGCAGGGAACCCCTACGAGCAGTACTTC.

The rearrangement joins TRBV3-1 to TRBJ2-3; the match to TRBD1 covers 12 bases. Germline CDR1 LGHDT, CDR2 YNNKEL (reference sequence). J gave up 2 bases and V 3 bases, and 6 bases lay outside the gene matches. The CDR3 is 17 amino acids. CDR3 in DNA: TGTGCCAGCAGCCACCGGAGGGACAGGGGGCACACAGATACGCAGTATTTT. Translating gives CASSHRRDRGHTDTQYF.

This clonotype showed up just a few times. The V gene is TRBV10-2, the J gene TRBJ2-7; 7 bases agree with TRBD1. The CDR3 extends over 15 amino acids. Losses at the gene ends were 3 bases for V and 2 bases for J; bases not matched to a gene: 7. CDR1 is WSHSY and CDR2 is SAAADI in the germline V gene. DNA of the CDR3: TGCGCCAGCAGTGAAATCGGGACAGATGCCTACGAGCAGTACTTC. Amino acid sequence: CASSEIGTDAYEQYF.

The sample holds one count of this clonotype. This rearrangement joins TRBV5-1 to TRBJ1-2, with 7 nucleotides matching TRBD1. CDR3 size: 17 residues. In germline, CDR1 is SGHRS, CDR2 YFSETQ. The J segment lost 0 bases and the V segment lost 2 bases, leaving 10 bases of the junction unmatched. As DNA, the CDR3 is TGCGCCAGCAGCTTTTATCTCGGGACAGAGTCTAACTATGGCTACACCTTC. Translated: CASSFYLGTESNYGYTF.

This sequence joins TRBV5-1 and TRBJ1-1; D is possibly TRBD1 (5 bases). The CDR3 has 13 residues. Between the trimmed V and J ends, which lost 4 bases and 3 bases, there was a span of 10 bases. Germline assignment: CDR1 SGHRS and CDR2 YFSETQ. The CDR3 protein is CASSGDGYTEAFF. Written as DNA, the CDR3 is TGCGCCAGCAGCGGGGACGGGTACACTGAAGCTTTCTTT.

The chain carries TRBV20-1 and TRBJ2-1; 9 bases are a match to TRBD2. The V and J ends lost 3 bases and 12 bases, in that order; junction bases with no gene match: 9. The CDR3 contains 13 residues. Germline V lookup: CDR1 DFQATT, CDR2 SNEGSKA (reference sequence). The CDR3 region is CSARTSGIMGQFF. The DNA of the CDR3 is TGCAGTGCTAGGACTAGCGGTATCATGGGGCAGTTCTTC.

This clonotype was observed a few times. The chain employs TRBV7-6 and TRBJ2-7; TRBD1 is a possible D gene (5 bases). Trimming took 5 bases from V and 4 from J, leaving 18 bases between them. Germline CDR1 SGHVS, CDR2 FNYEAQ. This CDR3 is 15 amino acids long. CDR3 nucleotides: TGTGCCAGCAGCGAAGGGGTGGGGTTTACTTACGAGCAGTACTTC. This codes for CASSEGVGFTYEQYF.